This TCR beta chain was sequenced for a study of tumor and adjacent non-tumor tissue in lung cancer. The library came from three nested PCR rounds adapted from ARM-PCR protocols. TCRdb itself ran the multiplex PCR reads through MiXCR, one entry per CDR3 protein. Seen here are about 100,000 distinct CDR3 sequences, 50% to 70% observed once, and the top ten hold roughly 18%. The template was RNA from unsorted bulk tissue. The normal lung tissue was taken more than 3 cm from the tumor edge. From germline, CDR1 is SQVTM and CDR2 ANQGSEA. The CDR3 spans 14 residues. The sequencing input was distant non-tumor lung tissue. The chain is built from TRBV29-1 and TRBJ2-1; a possible D gene is TRBD2 (5 bases). The sequence came from a man younger than 45 with non-small cell lung cancer. The CDR3, as DNA: TGCAATGTTGAAGACGGCGGGCAATGGTATGAGCAGTTCTTC. As protein: CNVEDGGQWYEQFF.